This TCR beta chain was found in a study of control samples from healthy donors and cancer patients. The CDR3 has 11 residues. The V end was cut by 2 bases, the J end by 8 bases, with 5 bases between. Germline V CDR1 and CDR2: SGHDT, YYEEEE. The protocol was immunoSEQ multiplex PCR, while the TCRdb copy is restricted to in-frame clones and leaves out a portion. This table has 95,000 to 150,000 clones, over 75% appearing once. The source is a man aged 35-49 years in good health. The sample was blood. The rearrangement links TRBV5-6 to TRBJ2-1; D not certain. DNA for the CDR3: TGTGCCAGCAGCTTCCTATATGAGCAGTTCTTC. Protein product: CASSFLYEQFF.